This TCR beta chain was sequenced in a study of blood T cells in healthy people across ages. Study overall: Template switching captured about one barcoded beta molecule per two T cells. Study observations and caveats: Donor CMV infection status was unknown, possibly confounding age-related changes in expanded clonotypes.

PBMCs were isolated at a quantity of at least 6 million per sample. In germline, CDR1 is SGDLS, CDR2 YYNGEE. V dropped 2 bases and J dropped 1; count of bases not matched to a gene: 6. CDR3 length: 18 residues. The table lists this clonotype with a few counts. The antigen is unknown. Together with a sample-barcoded 5' primer, a J-beta primer mix was included in a second PCR lasting about 6 to 11 cycles. Each CDR3 protein is one row after TCRdb ran MiXCR on the 5' RACE reads. The repertoire holds roughly 1.7 million distinct CDR3 sequences, with approximately 32% as singletons. This chain connects TRBV9 to TRBJ2-3; 14 nucleotides match TRBD2. This clonotype was sampled from a woman under 40 in good health. Sequenced sample: blood. CDR3 amino acids: CASSVGTSGRLGTDTQYF. CDR3 sequence (DNA): TGTGCCAGCAGCGTCGGGACTAGCGGGAGATTGGGCACAGATACGCAGTATTTT.